Below, 20 T cell receptor beta chains from the same sample are listed, as sequenced in a study of Tregs in tolerant kidney transplant recipients. After about six days with irradiated graft donor PBMCs, CFSE-labeled recipient PBMCs were FACS-sorted. Here immunoSEQ multiplex PCR was the method, and the copy in TCRdb shows in-frame clones only, minus some. The repertoire holds approximately 15,000 clones, with about 53% as singletons. These receptors' antigens are unknown. The sample here was CD4+ T cells from blood cultured with allogeneic cells, taken before the transplant. Receptor source: a human patient who received a combined kidney and bone marrow transplant.

The chain carries TRBV9 and TRBJ1-2; 7 nucleotides align to TRBD1. The germline gives CDR1 SGDLS, CDR2 YYNGEE. Trimming cost V 4 bases and J 2 bases; bases outside gene matches: 20. The CDR3 totals 19 residues. Here the CDR3 DNA reads TGTGCCAGCAGCCGATTCAGGAACAGGGACAGTCAATTGAACTATGGCTACACCTTC. It specifies CASSRFRNRDSQLNYGYTF.

The rearrangement links TRBV7-2 to TRBJ2-5; the D gene is possibly TRBD2 (6 bases). The CDR3 extends over 14 amino acids. Trimming took 5 bases from V and 5 from J, leaving 15 bases between them. Germline-derived CDR1 and CDR2 are SGHTA and FQGNSA. The chain's CDR3 is CASSLWGVGETQYF. The CDR3, as DNA: TGTGCCAGCAGCCTTTGGGGGGTGGGGGAGACCCAGTACTTC.

This clone was picked up a small number of times. V and J are TRBV11-3 and TRBJ2-3; perhaps TRBD2 as D (6 bases). Trimming took off 5 bases at V and 1 base at J, with 13 bases between the two ends. The CDR3 runs to 15 residues. Germline CDR1 is SGHNT and CDR2 is YENEEA. CDR3 amino acids: CASSPGLTGTDTQYF. CDR3 nucleotide sequence: TGTGCCAGCAGCCCAGGACTAACTGGCACAGATACGCAGTATTTT.

This clone has only one observation. V and J are TRBV4-3 and TRBJ1-1, with a tentative D call TRBD1 (5 bases). Looked up from germline, CDR1 is LGHNA and CDR2 is YSLEER. V was shortened by 1 base and J by 1 base, with 10 bases between the two germline ends. This CDR3 contains 15 residues. In nucleotides, the CDR3 is TGCGCCAGCAGCCAAGTGGGGCCGCGGAACACTGAAGCTTTCTTT. Encoded protein: CASSQVGPRNTEAFF.

This clone is medium-sized in the sample. J is TRBJ2-1 and V is TRBV13; D perhaps matches TRBD1 (7 bases). The V end lost 3 bases, the J end lost 14 bases, and 14 bases lay between the germline ends. Per germline, CDR1 PRHDT and CDR2 FYEKMQ (reference sequence). This CDR3 is 12 amino acids long. CDR3 nucleotides: TGTGCCAGCAGCTTCTTCAGGGGGGATGAGTTCTTC. Translated: CASSFFRGDEFF.

The rearrangement links TRBV7-2 to TRBJ1-1, with D perhaps TRBD1 (6 bases). The CDR3 is 14 residues long. V was pared by 6 bases and J by 0 bases, with 11 bases between. Germline-derived CDR1 and CDR2 are SGHTA and FQGNSA. CDR3 residues: CASRQGMLNTEAFF. Here the CDR3 DNA reads TGTGCCAGCAGACAGGGAATGCTGAACACTGAAGCTTTCTTT.

The V and J genes are TRBV6-5 and TRBJ2-1; weak D call: TRBD2 (6 bases). From germline, CDR1 is MNHEY and CDR2 SVGAGI. The germline V and J ends were trimmed by 6 bases and 4 bases, with 16 bases remaining between them. The CDR3 length is 15 residues. The CDR3, as DNA: TGTGCCAGCAGCCGGTTTAGCGGAAAATACAATGAGCAGTTCTTC. Translation gives CASSRFSGKYNEQFF.

The chain carries TRBV29-1 and TRBJ2-3; the match to TRBD1 covers 11 bases. CDR3 length equals 15 residues. The J segment lost 6 bases and the V segment lost 7 bases, leaving 12 bases of the junction unmatched. CDR1 and CDR2 from the germline V gene are SQVTM and ANQGSEA. The CDR3 sequence: CSARGTGGFSDTQYF. The CDR3 DNA is TGCAGCGCCCGAGGGACAGGGGGATTCTCCGATACGCAGTATTTT.

This chain uses TRBV5-1 with TRBJ2-7, with 7 bases fitting TRBD1. Trimming cost V 1 base and J 4 bases; bases outside gene matches: 5. Germline CDR1 and CDR2: SGHRS and YFSETQ. This CDR3 region has 14 residues. CDR3 nucleotide sequence: TGCGCCAGCAGCTTGTTGTCAGGGGGATACGAGCAGTACTTC. It yields the protein CASSLLSGGYEQYF.

Relative to its sample, this clone is medium-sized. The chain combines TRBV11-2 with TRBJ2-7; possible D gene TRBD2, 5 bases. V was pared by 1 base and J by 2 bases, with 9 bases between. The CDR3 is 14 residues long. CDR1 SGHAT and CDR2 FQNNGV come from the germline V gene. Here the CDR3 DNA reads TGTGCCAGCAGCTTAGTCCCGGGGACCTACGAGCAGTACTTC. Amino acids: CASSLVPGTYEQYF.

The chain links TRBV11-1 to TRBJ2-3; 7 bases align to TRBD1. CDR1 and CDR2 (germline): SGHAT, FQDESV (reference sequence). The CDR3 is 14 amino acids. V was pared by 5 bases and J by 1 base, with 3 bases of the junction left unmatched. This CDR3 is CASSQGQRTDTQYF. DNA for the CDR3: TGTGCCAGCAGCCAGGGACAGCGCACAGATACGCAGTATTTT.

This clone came up once. The J gene is TRBJ2-1, the V gene TRBV14; possibly TRBD2 for D (5 bases). Trimming left V 0 bases short and J 9 bases short, with 9 bases between. Looked up from germline, CDR1 is SGHDN and CDR2 is FVKESK. The CDR3 runs 13 residues. The CDR3 sequence is CASSQDYGIEQFF. The CDR3 DNA reads as TGTGCCAGCAGCCAAGACTACGGGATTGAGCAGTTCTTC. Full variable domain (remainder filled in from reference TRBV14 and TRBJ2-1): EAGVTQFPSHSVIEKGQTVTLRCDPISGHDNLYWYRRVMGKEIKFLLHFVKESKQDESGMPNNRFLAERTGGTYSTLKVQPAELEDSGVYFCASSQDYGIEQFFGPGTRLTVL.

This clone was found a few times. The chain links TRBV19 to TRBJ2-5, with a tentative D call TRBD1 (8 bases). This CDR3 has 13 amino acids. V was pared by 10 bases and J by 5 bases, with 17 bases between. The V gene's germline CDR1 is LNHDA and CDR2 SQIVND (reference sequence). The CDR3 nucleotides are TGTGCCACTACAGGGGGGGAGCGGGAGACCCAGTACTTC. Protein sequence: CATTGGERETQYF.

V is TRBV7-9 and J is TRBJ1-2; 7 positions agree with TRBD1. The germline V gene has CDR1 SEHNR and CDR2 FQNEAQ (reference sequence). The CDR3 length is 16 residues. V shed 6 bases, J shed 3 bases, and the junction held 13 bases outside the gene matches. The CDR3 DNA reads TGTGCCAGCAGTTTGGGCCAGGGGGTATTGGACTATGGCTACACCTTC. Its protein product is CASSLGQGVLDYGYTF.

This clone is categorized as medium-sized. The chain is built from TRBV7-2 and TRBJ1-5, with TRBD1 as a possible D gene (6 bases). CDR3 size: 14 residues. The germline gives CDR1 SGHTA, CDR2 FQGNSA. Trimming cost V 4 bases and J 5 bases, with 12 bases left between them. CDR3 DNA: TGTGCCAGCAGCTACCGGGACACCTATCAGCCCCAGCATTTT. It is translated as CASSYRDTYQPQHF.

This clone ranks as medium-sized. The rearrangement uses TRBV7-9 and TRBJ1-4; D is unresolved. Trimming shortened V by 7 bases and J by 7 bases, and 16 bases separated the two germline ends. Germline loops: CDR1 SEHNR, CDR2 FQNEAQ (reference sequence). The CDR3 totals 14 residues. The CDR3 nucleotides are TGTGCCAGCACCGTCGGGCGACGGGGTGAAAAACTGTTTTTT. It yields the protein CASTVGRRGEKLFF.

The J gene is TRBJ1-2, the V gene TRBV4-1; a weak D match, TRBD1 (5 bases). This CDR3 is built from 15 residues. Germline CDR1 reads MGHRA; CDR2 reads YSYEKL. Trimming stripped 0 bases from V and 2 bases from J, with 10 bases between. The CDR3, as DNA: TGCGCCAGCAGCCAAGATTTGGCAGGGAACTATGGCTACACCTTC. Amino acid sequence: CASSQDLAGNYGYTF.

The chain is built from TRBV30 and TRBJ1-1, with 7 bases lining up with TRBD1. V lost 0 bases, J lost 4 bases, and 5 bases stayed unmatched. The CDR3 is 14 residues long. Looked up from germline, CDR1 is GTSNPN and CDR2 is SVGIG (reference sequence). CDR3 bases: TGTGCCTGGAGTGTCGACAGGGTTGGCACTGAAGCTTTCTTT. This encodes CAWSVDRVGTEAFF.

The rearrangement uses TRBV11-3 and TRBJ1-1, with a possible D match to TRBD1 (6 bases). The germline V gene has CDR1 SGHNT and CDR2 YENEEA. CDR3 length: 16 amino acids. The V end was cut by 3 bases, the J end by 0 bases, with 14 bases between. CDR3: CASSFQGPALNTEAFF. Here the CDR3 DNA reads TGTGCCAGCAGCTTCCAGGGGCCGGCCTTGAACACTGAAGCTTTCTTT.

The chain recombines TRBV30 with TRBJ2-2, with 12 bases matching TRBD2. The CDR3 covers 16 residues. Trimming cost V 5 bases and J 0 bases; bases outside gene matches: 4. The germline V gene encodes CDR1 GTSNPN and CDR2 SVGIG (reference sequence). This chain's CDR3 is CAWVGLAGSNTGELFF. Written as DNA, the CDR3 is TGTGCCTGGGTGGGACTAGCGGGTTCGAACACCGGGGAGCTGTTTTTT.